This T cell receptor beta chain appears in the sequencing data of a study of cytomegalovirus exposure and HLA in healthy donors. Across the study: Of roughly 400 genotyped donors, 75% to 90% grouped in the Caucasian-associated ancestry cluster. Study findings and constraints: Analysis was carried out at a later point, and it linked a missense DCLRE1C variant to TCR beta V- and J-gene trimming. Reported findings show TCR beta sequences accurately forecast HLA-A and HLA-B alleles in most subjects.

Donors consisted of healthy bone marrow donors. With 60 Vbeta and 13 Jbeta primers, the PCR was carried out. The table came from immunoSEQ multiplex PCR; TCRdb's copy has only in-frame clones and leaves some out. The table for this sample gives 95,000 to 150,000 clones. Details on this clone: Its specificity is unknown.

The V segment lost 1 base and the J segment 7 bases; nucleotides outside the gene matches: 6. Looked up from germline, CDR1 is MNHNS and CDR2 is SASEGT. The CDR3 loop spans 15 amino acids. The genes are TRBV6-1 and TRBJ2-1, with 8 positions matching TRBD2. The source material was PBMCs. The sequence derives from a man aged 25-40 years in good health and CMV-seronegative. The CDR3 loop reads CASSEEASGSNEQFF. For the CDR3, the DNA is TGTGCCAGCAGTGAAGAGGCTAGCGGGTCGAATGAGCAGTTCTTC.